This is a list of T cell receptor beta chains from one sample in a study of blood T cell repertoires in COVID-19. Clones were read by immunoSEQ multiplex PCR, and TCRdb kept only the in-frame ones, dropping some. The sample includes around 80,000 clones, roughly 86% seen only once; the top ten take roughly 8%. Input material: peripheral blood. The receptors were gathered from a man older than 75 with active or convalescent COVID-19. CDR3s include the opening cysteine and the closing phenylalanine or tryptophan. D genes are given only for firm matches. Clone size is not always given. Where it is, it says once, few, many or a class for expanded clones.

abundance	j_gene	v_gene	d_gene	CDR3aa	CDR3nt
NA	TRBJ1-1	TRBV25-1	NA	CASMKGMNTEAFF	TGTGCCAGCATGAAGGGGATGAACACTGAAGCTTTCTTT
NA	TRBJ2-2	TRBV11-2	NA	CASSPKLGELFF	TGTGCCAGCAGCCCAAAATTGGGGGAGCTGTTTTTT
NA	TRBJ2-3	TRBV5-1	NA	CASSLQGSGTDTQYF	TGCGCCAGCAGCCTCCAGGGTAGCGGTACAGATACGCAGTATTTT
NA	TRBJ2-1	TRBV19	TRBD1	CASRMDRFDEQFF	TGTGCCAGTAGGATGGACAGGTTCGATGAGCAGTTCTTC
once	TRBJ1-5	TRBV5-1	NA	CASALGANSNQPQHF	TGCGCCAGCGCGCTTGGGGCTAATAGCAATCAGCCCCAGCATTTT
NA	TRBJ1-2	TRBV30	NA	CAWSVLTPTF	TGTGCCTGGAGTGTACTGACTCCCACCTTC
NA	TRBJ1-2	TRBV5-1	TRBD1	CASSLLGGGYGYTF	TGCGCCAGCAGCTTATTAGGGGGCGGCTATGGCTACACCTTC
NA	TRBJ2-1	TRBV20-1	TRBD2	CSASPSGRNEQFF	TGCAGTGCTAGTCCAAGCGGGAGAAACGAGCAGTTCTTC
NA	TRBJ2-1	TRBV11-2	NA	CASSHVRGYNEQFF	TGTGCCAGCAGCCATGTCAGAGGCTACAATGAGCAGTTCTTC
NA	TRBJ1-2	TRBV5-4	NA	CASSSPRFYGYTF	TGTGCCAGCAGCTCCCCCCGGTTCTATGGCTACACCTTC
NA	TRBJ1-1	TRBV6-5	NA	CASTPGFSNTEAFF	TGTGCCAGCACCCCGGGGTTCAGTAACACTGAAGCTTTCTTT
NA	TRBJ1-2	TRBV30	TRBD1	CAWSQRDRGGYGYTF	TGTGCCTGGAGTCAACGGGACAGGGGGGGATATGGCTACACCTTC
NA	TRBJ2-2	TRBV18	NA	CASSPGQGNTGELFF	TGTGCCAGCTCACCAGGGCAGGGGAATACCGGGGAGCTGTTTTTT
NA	TRBJ2-5	TRBV7-7	TRBD2	CASSAMLAGAQETQYF	TGTGCTAGCAGCGCCATGTTAGCGGGGGCTCAAGAGACCCAGTACTTC
NA	TRBJ2-1	TRBV24-1	TRBD1	CATSDLGGQSYNEQFF	TGTGCCACCAGTGATTTAGGGGGACAGAGTTACAATGAGCAGTTCTTC
NA	TRBJ1-1	TRBV24-1	TRBD1	CATGLRDRGNTEAFF	TGTGCCACCGGCCTTAGGGACAGGGGTAACACTGAAGCTTTCTTT
NA	TRBJ2-3	TRBV5-6	TRBD1	CASSVTGGANTQYF	TGTGCCAGCAGCGTCACAGGGGGCGCGAATACGCAGTATTTT
NA	TRBJ2-2	TRBV4-1	TRBD1	CASSLRDRGGGELFF	TGCGCCAGCAGCCTCCGGGACAGGGGAGGCGGGGAGCTGTTTTTT
NA	TRBJ2-3	TRBV3-1/TRBV3-2	TRBD2	CASSHSAGVDTQYF	TGTGCCAGCAGCCACTCAGCGGGAGTTGATACGCAGTATTTT
NA	TRBJ1-3	TRBV6-2/TRBV6-3	NA	CASSYSDGGPAIYF	TGTGCCAGCAGTTACTCGGATGGAGGCCCCGCCATATATTTT
NA	TRBJ2-2	TRBV24-1	TRBD1	CATSDPRGPGELFF	TGTGCCACCAGTGATCCCAGGGGGCCCGGGGAGCTGTTTTTT
NA	TRBJ2-1	TRBV7-9	TRBD1	CASSLGTGSYNEQFF	TGTGCCAGCAGCTTGGGGACAGGGTCCTACAATGAGCAGTTCTTC
once	TRBJ1-5	TRBV19	TRBD1	CATRTGGDTAQHF	TGTGCCACCCGGACAGGGGGCGATACGGCCCAGCATTTT
NA	TRBJ1-1	TRBV5-1	TRBD1	CASSRDRPNTEAFF	TGCGCCAGCAGTCGGGACAGGCCGAACACTGAAGCTTTCTTT
NA	TRBJ2-2	TRBV5-1	TRBD2	CASSFGLAGDIGGELFF	TGCGCCAGCAGCTTTGGACTAGCGGGAGATATAGGTGGGGAGCTGTTTTTT
NA	TRBJ1-1	TRBV5-6	NA	CASSLESVNTEAFF	TGTGCCAGCAGCTTGGAGTCAGTGAACACTGAAGCTTTCTTT
NA	TRBJ2-6	TRBV4-1	NA	CASSQGVRGSGANVLTF	TGCGCCAGCAGCCAAGGTGTCCGGGGCTCTGGGGCCAACGTCCTGACTTTC
NA	TRBJ1-1	TRBV28	NA	CASRAREAFF	TGTGCCAGCAGGGCGAGGGAAGCTTTCTTT
NA	TRBJ2-3	TRBV5-1	TRBD2	CASSLTGTSRAHTQYF	TGCGCCAGCAGCCTAACCGGGACTAGCAGAGCGCATACGCAGTATTTT
NA	TRBJ1-1	TRBV28	TRBD1	CASRGQGTSEAFF	TGTGCCAGCAGGGGACAGGGGACATCTGAAGCTTTCTTT
NA	TRBJ1-6	TRBV19	NA	CASSSSVSPLHF	TGTGCCAGTAGTTCTTCGGTTTCACCCCTCCACTTT
NA	TRBJ2-5	TRBV19	TRBD1	CASRPGGTGETQYF	TGTGCCAGTAGGCCAGGGGGCACGGGAGAGACCCAGTACTTC
NA	TRBJ1-5	TRBV7-6	TRBD1	CASSPLGQGNQPQHF	TGTGCCAGCAGCCCGCTAGGACAGGGGAATCAGCCCCAGCATTTT
NA	TRBJ1-5	TRBV6-1	NA	CASSVGRRGGSSNQPQHF	TGTGCCAGCAGTGTCGGGAGGAGGGGGGGCTCGAGCAATCAGCCCCAGCATTTT
once	TRBJ1-1	TRBV5-4	TRBD1	CASSANRDRGRRTEAFF	TGTGCCAGCAGCGCCAACCGGGACAGGGGGCGAAGAACTGAAGCTTTCTTT
NA	TRBJ1-2	TRBV11-2	NA	CASSSGVNYGYTF	TGTGCCAGCAGCTCAGGGGTTAACTATGGCTACACCTTC
NA	TRBJ2-1	TRBV6-5	NA	CASSYLRQSDEQFF	TGTGCCAGCAGTTATCTTCGACAGAGCGATGAGCAGTTCTTC
NA	TRBJ1-6	TRBV9	NA	CASSPSFGGSPLHF	TGTGCCAGCAGCCCGTCGTTTGGGGGGTCACCCCTCCACTTT
NA	TRBJ1-2	TRBV12-1	NA	CASMPGARNYGYTF	TGTGCCAGCATGCCAGGGGCAAGGAACTATGGCTACACCTTC
NA	TRBJ2-3	TRBV19	TRBD2	CASSVGGGRTDTQYF	TGTGCCAGTAGTGTGGGCGGGGGGCGCACAGATACGCAGTATTTT
once	TRBJ1-2	TRBV12-3/TRBV12-4	NA	CASSARGEGYTF	TGTGCCAGCAGCGCCAGGGGAGAGGGCTACACCTTC
NA	TRBJ2-5	TRBV10-3	TRBD2	CAISGTSGRAGETQYF	TGTGCCATCAGTGGGACTAGCGGGAGAGCTGGAGAGACCCAGTACTTC
once	TRBJ2-3	TRBV4-2	NA	CASSQESRPRADTQYF	TGTGCCAGCAGCCAAGAGTCACGGCCCCGGGCAGATACGCAGTATTTT
few	TRBJ1-2	TRBV6-5	TRBD1	CASRGDREFRGYTF	TGTGCCAGCAGGGGCGACAGGGAATTTCGGGGCTACACCTTC
few	TRBJ1-2	TRBV30	NA	CAWSSTPPSPRGYTF	TGTGCCTGGAGCTCAACCCCCCCCTCTCCTCGGGGCTACACCTTC
NA	TRBJ2-3	TRBV28	NA	CASTPGGDTQYF	TGTGCCAGCACCCCTGGCGGGGATACGCAGTATTTT
NA	TRBJ1-1	TRBV7-2	NA	CASSPLEKRTEAFF	TGTGCCAGCAGCCCGCTCGAAAAGCGGACTGAAGCTTTCTTT
NA	TRBJ1-5	TRBV28	NA	CASRGRGYSNQPQHF	TGTGCCAGCAGGGGGAGGGGGTATAGCAATCAGCCCCAGCATTTT
few	TRBJ1-6	TRBV5-1	NA	CASSSGRGYNSPLHF	TGCGCCAGCAGCTCCGGACGGGGGTATAATTCACCCCTCCACTTT
NA	TRBJ2-2	TRBV3-1/TRBV3-2	TRBD1	CASSQQGVRELFF	TGTGCCAGCAGTCAACAGGGGGTGAGGGAGCTGTTTTTT
once	TRBJ1-2	TRBV10-3	NA	CAVGGVTGYTF	TGTGCCGTGGGAGGGGTTACTGGCTACACCTTC
NA	TRBJ1-1	TRBV11-2	TRBD1	CASSWRTGQNTEAFF	TGTGCCAGCAGCTGGCGGACAGGGCAGAACACTGAAGCTTTCTTT
NA	TRBJ2-1	TRBV5-4	NA	CASSSGTRYNEQFF	TGTGCCAGCAGCTCCGGGACACGTTACAATGAGCAGTTCTTC
NA	TRBJ2-3	TRBV7-9	NA	CASSSSDTQYF	TGTGCCAGCAGCTCCTCAGATACGCAGTATTTT
few	TRBJ1-1	TRBV11-2	TRBD1	CASTPQGAFLNTEAFF	TGTGCCAGCACCCCTCAGGGGGCTTTTTTGAACACTGAAGCTTTCTTT
NA	TRBJ1-1	TRBV28	NA	CASSLSTDVREAFF	TGTGCCAGCAGTTTATCCACAGACGTCCGTGAAGCTTTCTTT
NA	TRBJ1-5	TRBV6-2/TRBV6-3	NA	CASSYGTGNQPQHF	TGTGCCAGCAGTTACGGTACGGGGAATCAGCCCCAGCATTTT
NA	TRBJ2-1	TRBV19	TRBD2	CASNYRLAAYNEQFF	TGTGCCAGTAACTATCGCCTAGCGGCATACAATGAGCAGTTCTTC